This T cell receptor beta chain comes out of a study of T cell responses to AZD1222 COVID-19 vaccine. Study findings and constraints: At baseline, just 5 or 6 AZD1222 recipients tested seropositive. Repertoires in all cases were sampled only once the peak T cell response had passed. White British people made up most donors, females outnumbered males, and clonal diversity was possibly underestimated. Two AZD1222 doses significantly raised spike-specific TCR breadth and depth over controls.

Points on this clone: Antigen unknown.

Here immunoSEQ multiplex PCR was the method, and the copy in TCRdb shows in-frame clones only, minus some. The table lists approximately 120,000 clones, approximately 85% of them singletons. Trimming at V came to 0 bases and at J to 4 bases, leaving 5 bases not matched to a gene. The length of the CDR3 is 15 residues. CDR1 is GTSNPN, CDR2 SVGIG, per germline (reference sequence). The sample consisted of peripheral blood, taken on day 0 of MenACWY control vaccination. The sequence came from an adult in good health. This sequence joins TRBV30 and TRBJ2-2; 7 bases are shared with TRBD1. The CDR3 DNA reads TGTGCCTGGAGTGTAGCGGCAGGGGGCACCGGGGAGCTGTTTTTT. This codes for CAWSVAAGGTGELFF.